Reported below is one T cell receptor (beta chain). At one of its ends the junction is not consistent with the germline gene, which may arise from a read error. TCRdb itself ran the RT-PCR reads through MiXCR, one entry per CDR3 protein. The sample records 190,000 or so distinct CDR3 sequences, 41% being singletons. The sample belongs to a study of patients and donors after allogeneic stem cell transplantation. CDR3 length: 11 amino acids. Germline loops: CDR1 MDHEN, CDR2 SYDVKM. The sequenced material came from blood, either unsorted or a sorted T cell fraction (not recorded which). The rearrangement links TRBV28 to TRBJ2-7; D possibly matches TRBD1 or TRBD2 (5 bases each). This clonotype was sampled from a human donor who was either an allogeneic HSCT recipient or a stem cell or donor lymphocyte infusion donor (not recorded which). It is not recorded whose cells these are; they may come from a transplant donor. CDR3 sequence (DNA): TGTGCCAGCAGTTCCGGGGACCTACAGGCCTTC. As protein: CASSSGDLQAF.